This T cell receptor beta chain was sequenced in a study of cytomegalovirus exposure and HLA in healthy donors. Both 60 Vbeta primers and 13 Jbeta primers went into the PCR. How the authors handled the data: The count from a later analysis was tens of millions of unique TCR beta chains, some 11 million of them shared. The assay was immunoSEQ multiplex PCR, and TCRdb's table has in-frame clones only and misses some. V and J calls and clone size come straight from that table; D and trimming were deduced from the DNA. Of around 200,000 clones listed, 82% are singletons. To note about this clone: Its antigen is still unknown.

The length of the CDR3 is 15 residues. The V segment lost 5 bases and the J segment 3 bases; nucleotides outside the gene matches: 8. From germline, CDR1 is SGHRS and CDR2 YFSETQ. Findings and caveats of the study: Three chains tied to CMV proved CMV antigen-specific in vitro. A missense DCLRE1C variant was associated with V- and J-gene trimming of TCR beta chains in a later analysis, and an independent cohort replicated the association.

Sequenced: PBMCs. The receptor was derived from a woman under 30 in good health and CMV-seronegative. This sequence joins TRBV5-1 and TRBJ2-1; the match to TRBD1 covers 7 bases. Here the CDR3 reads CASSNSGQDYNEQFF. CDR3 nucleotides: TGCGCCAGCAGTAACTCCGGACAGGACTACAATGAGCAGTTCTTC.